The clone carrying this T cell receptor beta chain came up many times. Documented time point: before trial treatment. Each patient who was eligible had an advanced solid tumor with no tumor-infiltrating lymphocytes. cDNA synthesis used a TRAV/TRBV-specific primer set for both chains. The TCRs were subjected to amplification over roughly 18 PCR cycles employing a constant-region primer in conjunction with a V-primer adapter. Amplification of the isolated mRNA used in vitro transcription. Via MiXCR, TCRdb re-called the reads, giving one row per CDR3 protein. Here the sample spans about 64,000 distinct CDR3 sequences, around 27% being singletons. The data belong to a study of low-dose radiotherapy and immunotherapy resistance in tumors. The V gene end was trimmed by 8 bases and the J gene end by 5 bases; junction bases not matched to a gene: 14. The CDR3 loop spans 15 amino acids. Germline CDR1 reads SQVTM; CDR2 reads ANQGSEA.

This chain connects TRBV29-1 to TRBJ2-1; 8 nucleotides align to TRBD2. This material consisted of PBMCs, taken before treatment. The clonotype was recovered from a male donor with rectosigmoid adenocarcinoma. CDR3 region: CSTRGASGSNNEQFF. For the CDR3, the DNA is TGCAGCACCCGCGGGGCTAGCGGGTCAAACAATGAGCAGTTCTTC.